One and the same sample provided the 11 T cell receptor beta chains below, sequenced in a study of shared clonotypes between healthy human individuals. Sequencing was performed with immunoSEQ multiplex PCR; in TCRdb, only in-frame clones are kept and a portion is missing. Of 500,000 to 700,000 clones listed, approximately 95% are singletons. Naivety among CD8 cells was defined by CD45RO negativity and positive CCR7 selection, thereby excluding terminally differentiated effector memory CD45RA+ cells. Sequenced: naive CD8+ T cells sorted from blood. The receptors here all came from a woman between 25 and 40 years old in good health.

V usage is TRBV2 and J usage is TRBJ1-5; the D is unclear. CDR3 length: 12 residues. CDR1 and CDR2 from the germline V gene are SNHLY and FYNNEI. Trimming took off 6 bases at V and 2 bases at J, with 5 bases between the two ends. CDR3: CASRVGNQPQHF. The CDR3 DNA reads TGTGCCAGCAGGGTTGGCAATCAGCCCCAGCATTTT.

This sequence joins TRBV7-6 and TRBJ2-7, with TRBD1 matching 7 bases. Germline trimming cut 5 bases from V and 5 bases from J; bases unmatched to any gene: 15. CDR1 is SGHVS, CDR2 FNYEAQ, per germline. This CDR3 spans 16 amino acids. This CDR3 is CASSLVPGQPRDEQYF. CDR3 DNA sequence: TGTGCCAGCAGCCTGGTGCCGGGACAGCCTCGCGACGAGCAGTACTTC.

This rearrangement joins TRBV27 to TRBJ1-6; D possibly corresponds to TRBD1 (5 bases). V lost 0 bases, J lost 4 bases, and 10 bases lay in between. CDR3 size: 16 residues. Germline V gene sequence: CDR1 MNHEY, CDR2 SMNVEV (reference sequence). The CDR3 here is CASSLSRGEYNSPLHF. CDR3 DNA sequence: TGTGCCAGCAGTTTATCCCGGGGGGAATATAATTCACCCCTCCACTTT.

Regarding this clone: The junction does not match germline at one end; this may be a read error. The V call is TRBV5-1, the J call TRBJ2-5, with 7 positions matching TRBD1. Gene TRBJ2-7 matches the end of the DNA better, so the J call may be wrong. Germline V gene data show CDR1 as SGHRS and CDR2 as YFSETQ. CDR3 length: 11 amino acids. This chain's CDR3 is CVPDRDNEQYF. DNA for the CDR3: TGTGTTCCTGACAGGGACAACGAGCAGTACTTC.

This CDR3 reads CASSPGGGRARGEQYF. The CDR3 coding sequence is TGCGCCAGCAGCCCGGGAGGGGGGAGGGCCCGTGGCGAGCAGTACTTC. The rearrangement joins TRBV4-1 to TRBJ2-7, with 8 bases fitting TRBD2. This CDR3 is 16 amino acids long. Germline V gene lookup returns CDR1 MGHRA and CDR2 YSYEKL. V lost 4 bases to trimming and J lost 6 bases; unmatched junction nucleotides: 14.

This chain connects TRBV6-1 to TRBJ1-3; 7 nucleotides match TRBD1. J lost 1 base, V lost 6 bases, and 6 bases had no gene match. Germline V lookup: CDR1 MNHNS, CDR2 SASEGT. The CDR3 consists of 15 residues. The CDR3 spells CASRARQGSGNTIYF. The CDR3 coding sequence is TGTGCCAGCAGGGCCCGACAGGGTTCTGGAAACACCATATATTTT.

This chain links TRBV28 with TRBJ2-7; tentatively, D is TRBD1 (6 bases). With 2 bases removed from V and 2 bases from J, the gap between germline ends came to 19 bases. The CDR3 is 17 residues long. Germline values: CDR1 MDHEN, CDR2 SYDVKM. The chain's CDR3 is CASSLGRGTGPTYEQYF. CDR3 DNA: TGTGCCAGCAGTTTAGGTCGGGGCACAGGGCCCACCTACGAGCAGTACTTC.

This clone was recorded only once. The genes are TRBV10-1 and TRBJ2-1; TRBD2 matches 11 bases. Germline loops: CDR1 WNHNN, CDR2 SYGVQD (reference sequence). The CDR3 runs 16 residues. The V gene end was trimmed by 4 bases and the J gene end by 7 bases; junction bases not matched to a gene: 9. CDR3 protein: CASSAILAGVENEQFF. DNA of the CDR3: TGCGCCAGCAGTGCCATACTAGCGGGAGTTGAAAATGAGCAGTTCTTC.

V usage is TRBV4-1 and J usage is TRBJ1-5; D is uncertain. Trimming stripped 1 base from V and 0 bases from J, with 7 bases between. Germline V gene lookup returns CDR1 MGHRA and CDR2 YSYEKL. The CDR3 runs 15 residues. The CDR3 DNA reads TGCGCCAGCAGCCAAGCCAGGAATAGCAATCAGCCCCAGCATTTT. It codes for CASSQARNSNQPQHF.

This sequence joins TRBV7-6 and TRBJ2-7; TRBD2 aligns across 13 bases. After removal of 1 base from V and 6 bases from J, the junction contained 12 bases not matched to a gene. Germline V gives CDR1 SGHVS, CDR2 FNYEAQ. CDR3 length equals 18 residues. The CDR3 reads CASSLVTGLAGVVAEQYF. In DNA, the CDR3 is TGTGCCAGCAGCTTAGTTACAGGACTAGCGGGAGTGGTAGCCGAGCAGTACTTC.

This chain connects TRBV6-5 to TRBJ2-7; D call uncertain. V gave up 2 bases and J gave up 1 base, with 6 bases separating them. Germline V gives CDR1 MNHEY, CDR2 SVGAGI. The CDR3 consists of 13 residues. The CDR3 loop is CASSYAESYEQYF. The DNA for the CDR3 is TGTGCCAGCAGTTACGCGGAATCCTACGAGCAGTACTTC.